The 16 T cell receptor beta chains below come from one sample, sequenced in a study of regulatory T cells in long-lasting Graves disease (TCRdb year 2021). Library construction relied on multiplex PCR. TCRdb records Illumina HiSeq 4000 as the sequencer. To build TCR beta libraries, CDR3 regions were amplified by Arm-PCR using iRepertoire HTBI primers. TCRdb reanalyzed the raw reads on its own, using fastp at Q25 for trimming and MiXCR for clone calling, and kept in-frame beta chains. Records with the same CDR3 protein are collapsed into one entry carrying the most frequent genes and DNA. The sample table lists roughly 300,000 distinct CDR3 sequences, roughly a fifth of them with a count of one. Of the sample, about 29% falls within the top ten clones. The sample's time point label is to be understood as: persistent/refractory GD, antithyroid drugs over 5 years with positive TRAb. For both TCR sequencing and RNA sequencing, RNA was extracted from PBMCs using TRIzol.

Here the sequenced sample was peripheral blood mononuclear cells (PBMCs), taken when the disease was refractory, from a patient treated with antithyroid drugs. Receptor source: a female donor with Graves disease.

This clonotype occurred many times. This chain uses TRBV7-2 with TRBJ2-5, with TRBD2 identical over 10 bases. This CDR3 is 16 amino acids long. Trimming cost V 5 bases and J 5 bases; bases outside gene matches: 11. The germline CDR1 and CDR2 sequences are SGHTA and FQGNSA. The DNA for the CDR3 is TGTGCCAGCAGCCAACCTCTGAGCGGGGGGGCTGAGACCCAGTACTTC. It codes for CASSQPLSGGAETQYF.

This rearrangement joins TRBV12-3 or TRBV12-4 to TRBJ2-3; 8 nucleotides match TRBD1. The CDR3 contains 15 residues. The trim removed 5 bases at V and 2 bases at J, leaving 6 bases unmatched. CDR3 DNA: TGTGCCAGCAGTCTGCAGGGGGCGATCACAGATACGCAGTATTTT. It codes for CASSLQGAITDTQYF.

The table lists this clonotype with many counts. This chain links TRBV20-1 with TRBJ2-7; TRBD2 might be the D (5 bases). Between the trimmed V and J ends, which lost 8 bases and 2 bases, there was a span of 19 bases. The CDR3 totals 14 residues. Germline CDR1 DFQATT, CDR2 SNEGSKA (reference sequence). The CDR3 nucleotides are TGCAGTCCCGGCAAAGCGGTGGGGACCTACGAGCAGTACTTC. As protein: CSPGKAVGTYEQYF.

V usage is TRBV7-9 and J usage is TRBJ1-2; D is possibly TRBD1 (5 bases). The V end lost 7 bases, the J end lost 7 bases, and 13 bases lay between the germline ends. There are 12 residues in the CDR3. Germline CDR1 is SEHNR and CDR2 is FQNEAQ (reference sequence). The CDR3: CASTTGGFGYTF. In DNA, the CDR3 is TGTGCCAGCACGACCGGGGGGTTTGGCTACACCTTC.

Ten or more counts support this clonotype. The CDR3 DNA sequence: TGTGCCAGCAGTGAAGGGTCAGGGGTAGAGACCCAGTACTTC. Translated, it gives CASSEGSGVETQYF. The V gene is TRBV2, the J gene TRBJ2-5; D might be TRBD1 (6 bases). Germline V lookup: CDR1 SNHLY, CDR2 FYNNEI. Trimming took 1 base from V and 4 from J, leaving 10 bases between them. The CDR3 has 14 residues.

In its sample, this clonotype was seen a few times. The genes are TRBV9 and TRBJ2-5; D remains unclear. V lost 0 bases and J lost 0, with 12 bases in between. There are 16 residues in the CDR3. The germline V gene encodes CDR1 SGDLS and CDR2 YYNGEE. The CDR3: CASSVAAGAYQETQYF. The DNA for the CDR3 is TGTGCCAGCAGCGTAGCGGCCGGTGCGTACCAAGAGACCCAGTACTTC.

This clonotype has at least ten counts. This chain links TRBV7-6 with TRBJ1-2, with a possible D match to TRBD1 (6 bases). The CDR3 length is 16 residues. Per the germline V gene, CDR1 is SGHVS and CDR2 is FNYEAQ. Trimming took off 5 bases at V and 3 bases at J, with 19 bases between the two ends. The CDR3 bases are TGTGCCAGCAGCCCAAGAGCGGGGGCGCCGGACTATGGCTACACCTTC. This codes for CASSPRAGAPDYGYTF.

The gene calls are TRBV5-1 and TRBJ2-5; D is unclear. CDR3 length: 16 amino acids. CDR1 is SGHRS, CDR2 YFSETQ, per germline. V dropped 0 bases and J dropped 3 bases, with 15 bases sitting between them. The CDR3 here is CASSLDAGSQEETQYF. DNA for the CDR3: TGCGCCAGCAGCTTGGATGCAGGCTCCCAGGAAGAGACCCAGTACTTC.

Concerning this clonotype: The junction differs from germline at one of its ends, possibly a read error. V gene TRBV19 combines with J gene TRBJ1-5; D remains unclear. The length of the CDR3 is 12 residues. The germline gives CDR1 LNHDA, CDR2 SQIVND (reference sequence). The CDR3 protein is CASSYSDQPQHF. CDR3 coding DNA: TGTGCCAGTTCCTATAGCGATCAGCCCCAGCATTTT.

This clonotype has a count of ten or more. The chain carries TRBV11-1 and TRBJ2-2, with 9 bases identical to TRBD2. J was trimmed by 7 bases and V by 5 bases; bases with no gene match: 8. The germline CDR1 and CDR2 sequences are SGHAT and FQDESV (reference sequence). There are 15 residues in the CDR3. The CDR3 protein is CASSLLAGVNGELFF. The CDR3 nucleotides are TGTGCCAGCAGCCTATTAGCGGGAGTTAACGGGGAGCTGTTTTTT.

The J gene is TRBJ2-2, the V gene TRBV6-9, with 12 nucleotides matching TRBD2. Trimming took 3 bases from V and 7 from J; bases not matched to a gene: 9. The CDR3 is made up of 17 amino acids. Germline V gene lookup returns CDR1 MNHGY and CDR2 SVAAGI. In nucleotides, the CDR3 is TGTGCCAGCAGTTACAACACCGGGACTAGCGGGTACGGGGAGCTGTTTTTT. Protein sequence: CASSYNTGTSGYGELFF.

The table lists this clonotype with many counts. V and J are TRBV19 and TRBJ2-5; 7 bases align to TRBD2. The V gene's germline CDR1 is LNHDA and CDR2 SQIVND (reference sequence). V lost 7 bases, J lost 0 bases, and 8 bases stayed unmatched. The CDR3 covers 15 residues. Here the CDR3 reads CASKPSGEYQETQYF. CDR3 sequence (DNA): TGTGCCAGTAAGCCCAGCGGGGAGTACCAAGAGACCCAGTACTTC.

In its sample, this clonotype was seen a few times. The rearrangement links TRBV12-3 or TRBV12-4 to TRBJ1-5; the D gene is possibly TRBD1 (6 bases). V lost 6 bases and J 6 bases, leaving 9 bases between the germline ends. CDR3 size: 12 residues. The CDR3 region is CASRSGAQPQHF. Here the CDR3 DNA reads TGTGCCAGCAGGTCAGGGGCTCAGCCCCAGCATTTT.

This clonotype was observed at least ten times. The chain has TRBV7-9 and TRBJ1-1, with D tentatively TRBD1 (5 bases). Germline V gives CDR1 SEHNR, CDR2 FQNEAQ (reference sequence). The CDR3 consists of 15 residues. Trimming shortened V by 5 bases and J by 10 bases, and 23 bases separated the two germline ends. Here the CDR3 reads CASSVGSGAGTGAFF. The CDR3 region has the DNA TGTGCCAGCAGCGTCGGATCCGGGGCCGGTACCGGAGCTTTCTTT.

This clonotype was recorded many times. The V call is TRBV30, the J call TRBJ1-1; a weak D match, TRBD1 (6 bases). The V gene lost 0 bases and the J gene lost 1 base, with 18 bases spanning the gap. The CDR3 contains 17 residues. CDR1 is GTSNPN, CDR2 SVGIG, per germline (reference sequence). The CDR3 DNA sequence: TGTGCCTGGAGTGTATTCCAGACAGGCTCCCCGAACACTGAAGCTTTCTTT. Protein: CAWSVFQTGSPNTEAFF.

The chain combines TRBV6-2 or TRBV6-3 with TRBJ2-2, with TRBD1 matching over 7 bases. The ends lost 4 bases at V and 7 bases at J; junction bases unmatched: 3. CDR1 MNHEY and CDR2 SVGEGT come from the germline V gene. The CDR3 totals 13 residues. The DNA of the CDR3 is TGTGCCAGCAGTTGGACAGGCATCGGGGAGCTGTTTTTT. Amino acids: CASSWTGIGELFF.